This T cell receptor beta chain was recovered during a study of beta chain features in type 1 diabetes. About the study: Across all samples, about 100 million sorted cells were examined.

This clone came up a few times. No antigen is known for it. Points from the study as a whole: Type 1 diabetes patients showed a moderate but significant shortening of TCRB CDR3s in all four CD4+ subsets.

Per donor, one heparinised blood draw averaged around 0.12 L. With V trimmed by 4 bases and J by 0 bases, 7 bases remained unmatched. Germline V CDR1 and CDR2: SGHNT, YYREEE (reference sequence). CDR3 size: 16 residues. Every isolated RNA sample was fully reverse transcribed, so sequencing captured expressed TCRB transcripts. Roughly 3.7 million reads, on average, came from each naive, central memory and regulatory T cell sample. Assay: immunoSEQ multiplex PCR; the TCRdb copy retains only in-frame clones and omits some. Altogether 680,000 or so clones are present, about an eighth being singletons, with the ten largest covering about 0.02%.

The receptor was isolated from a man younger than 30 with type 1 diabetes. The sequencing input was naive CD4+ T cells from blood. This chain connects TRBV5-4 to TRBJ2-1; the match to TRBD2 covers 7 bases. In nucleotides, the CDR3 is TGTGCCAGCAGCAACGGGGGGATAGACTCCTACAATGAGCAGTTCTTC. This sequence encodes CASSNGGIDSYNEQFF.